This record concerns one T cell receptor beta chain sequence. This specimen belongs to a study of blood T cell repertoires in COVID-19. Study background: The origin of the acute and convalescent COVID-19 samples was the United States, Italy and Spain. Sources were T cells, B-cell-depleted T cells, or PBMCs; the material itself was cDNA or gDNA.

Participant ages covered about 18 to 95 years across approximately 25 US areas. V was clipped by 4 bases and J by 4 bases, with 22 bases between them. Germline V gene sequence: CDR1 SEHNR, CDR2 FQNEAQ (reference sequence). The CDR3 sequence is 18 residues long. Original analysis: For nucleated cells, counts were estimated from reference gene primer amplification. TCRdb's copy holds only in-frame clones and misses some; the assay was immunoSEQ multiplex PCR. The V and J calls and clone size are taken from that table; D and trimming were inferred from the DNA. The sample shows roughly 260,000 clones, about 85% of them seen only once.

The rearrangement joins TRBV7-9 to TRBJ2-2; D is perhaps TRBD2 (5 bases). The sample comprised PBMCs or T cells enriched from blood (not recorded which). The clonotype was recovered from a woman aged 25-40 years with acute COVID-19. CDR3 in amino acids: CASSSTRDRPGGTGELFF. CDR3 bases: TGTGCCAGCAGCTCGACTCGGGATCGGCCGGGCGGCACCGGGGAGCTGTTTTTT.